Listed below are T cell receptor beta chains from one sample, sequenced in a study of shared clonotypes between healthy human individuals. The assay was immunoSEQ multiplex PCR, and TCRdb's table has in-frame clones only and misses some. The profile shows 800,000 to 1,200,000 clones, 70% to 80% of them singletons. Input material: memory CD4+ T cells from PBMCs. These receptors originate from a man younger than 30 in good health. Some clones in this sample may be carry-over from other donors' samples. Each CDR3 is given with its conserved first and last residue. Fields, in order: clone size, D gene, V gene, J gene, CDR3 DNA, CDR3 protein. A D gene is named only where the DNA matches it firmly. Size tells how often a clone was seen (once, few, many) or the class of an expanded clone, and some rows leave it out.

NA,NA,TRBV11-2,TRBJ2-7,TGTGCCAGCAGCCTGGACACCATCTACGAGCAGTACTTC,CASSLDTIYEQYF
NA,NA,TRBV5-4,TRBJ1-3,TGTGCCAGCAGCTTGGGTCCGGGGGCAGGAGGAAACACCATATATTTT,CASSLGPGAGGNTIYF
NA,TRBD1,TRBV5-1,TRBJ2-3,TGCGCCAGCAGCTTGGAACAGGGGGCCACAGATACGCAGTATTTT,CASSLEQGATDTQYF
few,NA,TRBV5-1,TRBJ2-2,TGCGCCAGCAGCTTGGCCGTAAGAGGCAGGCGAACGAACACCGGGGAGCTGTTTTTT,CASSLAVRGRRTNTGELFF
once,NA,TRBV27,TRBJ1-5,TGTGCCAGCAGTCTCCGTCGCATCACCGGGAGCAATCAGCCCCAGCATTTT,CASSLRRITGSNQPQHF
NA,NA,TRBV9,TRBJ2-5,TGTGCCAGCAGCGTTGCGGTTCAAGAGACCCAGTACTTC,CASSVAVQETQYF
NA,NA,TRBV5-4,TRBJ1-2,TGTGCCAGCAGCTTGCCGATGGGACAAGCCTTC,CASSLPMGQAF
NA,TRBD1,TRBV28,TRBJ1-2,TGTGCCAGCAGTTTAGGTCTAGTGGCAGGGGGGCGGTCTGGCTACACCTTC,CASSLGLVAGGRSGYTF
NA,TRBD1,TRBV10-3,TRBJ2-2,TGTGCCATCAGGGGACAGGGGGCCGCCGGGGAGCTGTTTTTT,CAIRGQGAAGELFF
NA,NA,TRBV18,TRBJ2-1,TGTGCCAGCTCATCGACCTCTCCCTCCTACAATGAGCAGTTCTTC,CASSSTSPSYNEQFF
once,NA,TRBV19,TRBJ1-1,TGTGCCAGTAGTAAAGGCAGGCTACCTGAAGCTTTCTTT,CASSKGRLPEAFF
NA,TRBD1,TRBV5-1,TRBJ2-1,TGCGCCAGCAGCCCAGGGGGCACTATTAACAATGAGCAGTTCTTC,CASSPGGTINNEQFF
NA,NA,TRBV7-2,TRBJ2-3,TGTGCCAGCAGGGGGCCCAGAGATGGGCCAGATACGCAGTATTTT,CASRGPRDGPDTQYF
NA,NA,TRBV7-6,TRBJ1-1,TGTGCCAGCAGCTCAGCCCTGAACACTGAAGCTTTCTTT,CASSSALNTEAFF
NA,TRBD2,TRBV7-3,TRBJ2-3,TGTGCCAGCAGCTTGTCGCCTGTAGGACTAGCGGGAGGGAGCACAGATACGCAGTATTTT,CASSLSPVGLAGGSTDTQYF
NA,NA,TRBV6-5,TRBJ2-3,TGTGCCAGCAGTTTTGAACCCACAGATACGCAGTATTTT,CASSFEPTDTQYF
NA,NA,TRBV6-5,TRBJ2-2,TGTGCCAGCACCAAAAGAACCGGGGAGCTGTTTTTT,CASTKRTGELFF
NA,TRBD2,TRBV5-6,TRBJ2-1,TGTGCCAGCAGCTTCGATGCGGGAGAGAGGTACAATGAGCAGTTCTTC,CASSFDAGERYNEQFF
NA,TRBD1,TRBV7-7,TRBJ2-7,TGTGCCAGCAGTTCAGGGACAGTCTACGAGCAGTACTTC,CASSSGTVYEQYF
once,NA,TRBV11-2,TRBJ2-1,TGTGCCAGCAGCTTAGAACGATCTCGGGGCCATGAGCAGTTCTTC,CASSLERSRGHEQFF
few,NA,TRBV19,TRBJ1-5,TGTGCCAGTAGTGACACTCGAGATCAGCCCCAGCATTTT,CASSDTRDQPQHF
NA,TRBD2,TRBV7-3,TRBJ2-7,TGTGCCAGCAGCCCGGGGGGGGCTACCTCCTACGAGCAGTACTTC,CASSPGGATSYEQYF
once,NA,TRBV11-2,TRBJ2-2,TGTGCCAGCAGCTTCCAGAACACCGGGGAGCTGTTTTTT,CASSFQNTGELFF
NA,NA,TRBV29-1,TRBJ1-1,TGCAGCGTTCCCGCCAGGGCCCTAAGTAACACTGAAGCTTTCTTT,CSVPARALSNTEAFF
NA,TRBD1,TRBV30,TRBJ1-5,TGTGCCTGGAGTGTTCCTGGGCCAGGGGGAGCTCTGGTTCAGCCCCAGCATTTT,CAWSVPGPGGALVQPQHF
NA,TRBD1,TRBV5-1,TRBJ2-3,TGCGCCAGCAGCCCCGGGACAGGGGGGACAGATACGCAGTATTTT,CASSPGTGGTDTQYF
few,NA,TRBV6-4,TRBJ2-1,TGTGCCAGCAGCCGAGACGGAAATTTCCTCAATGAGCAGTTCTTC,CASSRDGNFLNEQFF
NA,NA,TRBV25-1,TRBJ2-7,TGTGCCAGCAGTGGGGACTCGGAGTACGAGCAGTACTTC,CASSGDSEYEQYF
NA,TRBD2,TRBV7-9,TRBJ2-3,TGTGCCAGCAGAACGGGAGGCGGAGCTCCAGATACGCAGTATTTT,CASRTGGGAPDTQYF
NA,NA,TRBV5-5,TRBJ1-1,TGTGCCAGCAGCCCGCGGGGACTAAGTCAGGGGGAAGCTTTCTTT,CASSPRGLSQGEAFF
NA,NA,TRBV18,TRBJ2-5,TGTGCCAGCTCACCCGTGACCCGGGAGACCCAGTACTTC,CASSPVTRETQYF
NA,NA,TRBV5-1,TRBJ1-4,TGCGCCAGCAGCTTGGAGCGGTCTTATGAAAAACTGTTTTTT,CASSLERSYEKLFF
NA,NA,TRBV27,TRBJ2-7,TGTGCCAGCAGAGCCTGGGACGGCTCCTACGAGCAGTACTTC,CASRAWDGSYEQYF
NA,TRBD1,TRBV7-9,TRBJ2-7,TGTGCCAGCAGACCGACAGGGAGCGGCGAGCAGTACTTC,CASRPTGSGEQYF
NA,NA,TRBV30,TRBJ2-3,TGTGCCGGGACTGGCGGGACGTTGGATACGCAGTATTTT,CAGTGGTLDTQYF
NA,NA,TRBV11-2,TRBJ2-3,TGTGCCAGCAGCTTATATGGCGTCTCCGGGGATACGCAGTATTTT,CASSLYGVSGDTQYF
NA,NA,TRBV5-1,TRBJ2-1,TGCGCCAGCAGCTTGATAGGTAATGAGCAGTTCTTC,CASSLIGNEQFF
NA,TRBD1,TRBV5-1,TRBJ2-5,TGCGCCAGCAGCTCCTGGGACAGACAAGAGACCCAGTACTTC,CASSSWDRQETQYF
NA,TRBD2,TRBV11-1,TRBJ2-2,TGTGCCAGCAGCTTAAGCGGGAGGGCCCTCCGCACCGGGGAGCTGTTTTTT,CASSLSGRALRTGELFF
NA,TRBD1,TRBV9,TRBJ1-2,TGTGCCAGCAGCGTTGGGACAGCTGACTCTAACTATGGCTACACCTTC,CASSVGTADSNYGYTF
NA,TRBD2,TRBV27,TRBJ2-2,TGTGCCAGCCGTCGCGCTAGCGGAGCCCCGAACACCGGGGAGCTGTTTTTT,CASRRASGAPNTGELFF
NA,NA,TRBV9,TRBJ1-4,TGTGCCAGCAGCCCCCAAGGAGGAGCGGTTCGGGAAAAACTGTTTTTT,CASSPQGGAVREKLFF
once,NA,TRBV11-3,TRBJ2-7,TGTGCCAGCAGCCAGGGGGGGGACTCCTACGAGCAGTACTTC,CASSQGGDSYEQYF
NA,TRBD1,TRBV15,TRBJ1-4,TGTGCCACCAGCAGAGGTGGGACAGCCCCAGGGGAAAAACTGTTTTTT,CATSRGGTAPGEKLFF
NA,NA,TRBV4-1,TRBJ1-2,TGCGCCAGCAGCCCGAAGATGGGGGGCGCTGACTATGGCTACACCTTC,CASSPKMGGADYGYTF
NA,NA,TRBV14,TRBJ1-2,TGTGCCAGCAGCCCTAGGGGGGCTAACTATGGCTACACCTTC,CASSPRGANYGYTF
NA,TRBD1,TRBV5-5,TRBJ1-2,TGTGCCAGCAGCTGGGACAGGGCCGCCTATGGCTACACCTTC,CASSWDRAAYGYTF
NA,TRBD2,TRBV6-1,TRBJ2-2,TGTGCCAGCAGCCCCAGGCGGGAGGGCACCGGGGAGCTGTTTTTT,CASSPRREGTGELFF
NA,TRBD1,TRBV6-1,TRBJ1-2,TGTGCCAGCAGTGCCCCGGGACAGGGGGCCTATGGCTACACCTTC,CASSAPGQGAYGYTF
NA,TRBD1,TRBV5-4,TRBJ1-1,TGTGCCAGCAGCCGGACAGGGGGGAACACTGAAGCTTTCTTT,CASSRTGGNTEAFF
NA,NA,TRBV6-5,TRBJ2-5,TGTGCCAGCAGTCAACCCGGGGGAGACGAGACCCAGTACTTC,CASSQPGGDETQYF
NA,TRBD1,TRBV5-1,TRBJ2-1,TGCGCCAGCAGCTTGGGTACAGGGGGCGCCTACAATGAGCAGTTCTTC,CASSLGTGGAYNEQFF
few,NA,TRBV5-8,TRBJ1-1,TGTGCCAGCAGCTTGCCTTGGGATATAAAGGGTTGGAACACTGAAGCTTTCTTT,CASSLPWDIKGWNTEAFF
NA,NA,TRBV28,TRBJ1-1,TGTGCCAGCAAGCGGACCATGAACACTGAAGCTTTCTTT,CASKRTMNTEAFF
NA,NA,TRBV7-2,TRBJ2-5,TGTGCCAGCAGCTGGAGGGGCTATGGGGGCGTGGAGACCCAGTACTTC,CASSWRGYGGVETQYF
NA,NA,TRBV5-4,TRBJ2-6,TGTGCCAGCAGCTTGTACGGCGGATATTCTGGGGCCAACGTCCTGACTTTC,CASSLYGGYSGANVLTF
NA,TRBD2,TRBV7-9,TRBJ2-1,TGTGCCAGCAGCCCTCCGGGACTAAAAAACAATGAGCAGTTCTTC,CASSPPGLKNNEQFF
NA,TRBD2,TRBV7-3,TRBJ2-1,TGTGCCAGCAGCCCGGGGACTAGCTATGAGCAGTTCTTC,CASSPGTSYEQFF
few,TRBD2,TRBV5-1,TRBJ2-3,TGCGCCAGCAGCTTGGCGGGAGGGCCTACAGATACGCAGTATTTT,CASSLAGGPTDTQYF
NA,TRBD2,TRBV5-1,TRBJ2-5,TGCGCCAGCAGCGCCGGACTAGCGGGAGCTAGTCAAGAGACCCAGTACTTC,CASSAGLAGASQETQYF